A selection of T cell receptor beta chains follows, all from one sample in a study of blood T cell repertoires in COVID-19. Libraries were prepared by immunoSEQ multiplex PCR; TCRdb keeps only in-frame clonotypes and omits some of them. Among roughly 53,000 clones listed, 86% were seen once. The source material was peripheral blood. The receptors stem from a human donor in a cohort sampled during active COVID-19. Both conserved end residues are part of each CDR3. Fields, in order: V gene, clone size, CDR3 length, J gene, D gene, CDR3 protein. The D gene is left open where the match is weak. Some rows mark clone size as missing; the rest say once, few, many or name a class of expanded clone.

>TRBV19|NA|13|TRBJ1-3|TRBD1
CASSLGQGYTIYF
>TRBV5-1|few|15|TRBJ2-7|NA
CASSLEAPRDYEQYF
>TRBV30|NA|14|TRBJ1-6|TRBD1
CAWSAGQINSPLHF
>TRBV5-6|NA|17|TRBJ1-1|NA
CASSLVVGQPFGTEAFF
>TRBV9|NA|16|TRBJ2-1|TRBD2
CASSVGSGGPYNEQFF
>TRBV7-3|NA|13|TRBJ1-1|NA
CASSLGGSTEAFF
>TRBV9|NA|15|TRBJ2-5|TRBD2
CASSLSGGTQETQYF
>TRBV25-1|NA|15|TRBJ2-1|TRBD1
CASSRTGLPYNEQFF
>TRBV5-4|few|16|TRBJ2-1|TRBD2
CASSGGTSGGYNEQFF
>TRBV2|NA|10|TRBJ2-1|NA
CASSVSEQFF
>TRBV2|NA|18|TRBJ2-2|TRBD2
CASSEELAGGRGTGELFF
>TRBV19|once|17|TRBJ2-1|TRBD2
CASSRSAGGPPYNEQFF
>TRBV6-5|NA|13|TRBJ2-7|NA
CASSSQGSYEQYF
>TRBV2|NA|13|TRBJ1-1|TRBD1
CASATGVTTEAFF
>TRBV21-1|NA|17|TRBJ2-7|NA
CASSKPRRRGGSYEQYF
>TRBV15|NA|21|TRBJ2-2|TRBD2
CATSISHYSSGRAGATGELFF
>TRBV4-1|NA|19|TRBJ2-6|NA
CASSQDLQITSSGANVLTF
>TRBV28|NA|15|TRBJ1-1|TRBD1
CASSAPGQVDTEAFF
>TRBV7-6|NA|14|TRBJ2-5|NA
CASSLPGQGETQYF
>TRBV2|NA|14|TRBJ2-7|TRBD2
CASSVRLASYEQYF
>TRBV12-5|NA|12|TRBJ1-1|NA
CASGLAGAEAFF
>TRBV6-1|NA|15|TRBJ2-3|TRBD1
CASSEPGQSTDTQYF
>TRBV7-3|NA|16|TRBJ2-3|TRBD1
CASSSDRAGRTDTQYF
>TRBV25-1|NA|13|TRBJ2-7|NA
CASSVGSSYEQYF
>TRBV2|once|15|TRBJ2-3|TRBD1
CASSVEQGETDTQYF
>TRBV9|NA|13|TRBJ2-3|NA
CASSGTSTDTQYF
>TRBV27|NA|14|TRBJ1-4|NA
CASGNTGIGEKLFF
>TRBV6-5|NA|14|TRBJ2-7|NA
CASSSGDGRFEQYF
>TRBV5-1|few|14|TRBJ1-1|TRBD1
CASSETGGDTEAFF
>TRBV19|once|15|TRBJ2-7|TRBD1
CASRYATGFHYEQYF
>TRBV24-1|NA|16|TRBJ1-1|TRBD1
CATSERPGQENTEAFF
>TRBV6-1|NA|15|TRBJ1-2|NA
CASSEGYGEGYGYTF
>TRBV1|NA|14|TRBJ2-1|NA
CTSSPGTGMDEQFF
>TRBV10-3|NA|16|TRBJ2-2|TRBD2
CATSGRGGIQNRELFF
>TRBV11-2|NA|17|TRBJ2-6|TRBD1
CASSQGVGGPGANVLTF
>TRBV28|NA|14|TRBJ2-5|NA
CASRQLPGLETQYF
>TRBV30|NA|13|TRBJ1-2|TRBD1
CAWSRQGALGYTF
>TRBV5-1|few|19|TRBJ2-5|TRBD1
CASSLAPGHSGGSGETQYF
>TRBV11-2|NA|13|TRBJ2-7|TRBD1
CASSLDRQGVLYF
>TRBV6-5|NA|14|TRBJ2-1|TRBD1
CASNGDRGPNEQFF
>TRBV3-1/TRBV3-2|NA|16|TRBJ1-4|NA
CASSLTGLATNEKLFF
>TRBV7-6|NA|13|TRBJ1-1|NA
CASSSNLNTEAFF
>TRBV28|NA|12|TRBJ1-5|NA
CASSVSNQPQHF
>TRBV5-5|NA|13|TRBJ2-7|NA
CASSLAEGYEQYF
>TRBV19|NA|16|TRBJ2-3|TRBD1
CASSPGTGRSTDTQYF
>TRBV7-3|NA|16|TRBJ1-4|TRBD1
CASSLRQGATNEKLFF
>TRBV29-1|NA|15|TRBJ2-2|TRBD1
CSVVTGQGNTGELFF
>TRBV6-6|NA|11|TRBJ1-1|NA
CASSSREEAFF
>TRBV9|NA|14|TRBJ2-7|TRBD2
CASSGQAGGYEQYF
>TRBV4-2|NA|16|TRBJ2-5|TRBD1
CAGSHSIGTGQETQYF
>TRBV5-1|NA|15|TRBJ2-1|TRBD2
CASSLLAGVDNEQFF
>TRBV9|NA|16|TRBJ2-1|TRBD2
CASSASSGGSWNEQFF
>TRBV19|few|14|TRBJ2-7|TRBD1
CASSGTGGTYEQYF
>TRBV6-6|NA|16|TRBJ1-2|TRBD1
CASSYRGQGGENGYTF
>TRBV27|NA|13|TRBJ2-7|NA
CASSFSLSYEQYF
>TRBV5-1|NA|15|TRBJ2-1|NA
CASSLVPGSYNEQFF
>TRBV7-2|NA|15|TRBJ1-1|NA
CASSESGTPNTEAFF
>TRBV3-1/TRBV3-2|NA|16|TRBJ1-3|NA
CASSATQGPSGNTIYF